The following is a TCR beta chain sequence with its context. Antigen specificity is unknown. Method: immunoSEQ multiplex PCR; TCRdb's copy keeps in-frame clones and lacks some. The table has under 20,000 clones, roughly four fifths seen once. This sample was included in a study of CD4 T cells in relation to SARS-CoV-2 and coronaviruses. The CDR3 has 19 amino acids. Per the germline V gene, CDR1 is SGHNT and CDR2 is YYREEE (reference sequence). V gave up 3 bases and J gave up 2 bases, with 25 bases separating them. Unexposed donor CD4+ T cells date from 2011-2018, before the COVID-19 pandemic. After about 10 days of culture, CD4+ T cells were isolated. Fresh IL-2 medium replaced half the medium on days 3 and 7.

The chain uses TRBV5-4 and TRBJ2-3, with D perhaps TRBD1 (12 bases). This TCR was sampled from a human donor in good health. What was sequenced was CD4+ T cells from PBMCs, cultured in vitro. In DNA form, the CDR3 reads TGTGCCAGCAGCTCGGGACAGGGGGCTAGCGGGGGGATCACAGATACGCAGTATTTT. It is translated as CASSSGQGASGGITDTQYF.